Listed here are 20 T cell receptor beta chains from one sample, sequenced in a study of cytomegalovirus exposure and HLA in healthy donors. A multiplex PCR was run with 60 Vbeta primers and 13 Jbeta primers. Measured with immunoSEQ multiplex PCR; TCRdb has only the in-frame clones, and not every one. This listing includes some 55,000 clones. Sequencing was carried out using PBMCs. These receptors all stem from a man aged 18-30 years in good health and CMV-seropositive.

This chain links TRBV28 with TRBJ2-5; TRBD1 might be the D (5 bases). The J call may be incorrect, as the DNA end agrees better with TRBJ2-7. The CDR3 sequence is 11 residues long. CDR1 is MDHEN, CDR2 SYDVKM, per germline. DNA for the CDR3: TGTGCCAGCCAGGGTATCCACGAGCAGTACTTC. This codes for CASQGIHEQYF.

The chain couples TRBV5-1 to TRBJ2-7, with 7 bases fitting TRBD1. CDR3 length: 15 residues. Germline trimming cut 2 bases from V and 2 bases from J; bases unmatched to any gene: 7. From germline, CDR1 is SGHRS and CDR2 YFSETQ. Written as DNA, the CDR3 is TGCGCCAGCAGCTTTGGGCAGGGACAGACCTACGAGCAGTACTTC. Its protein product is CASSFGQGQTYEQYF.

The chain employs TRBV11-2 and TRBJ2-3; 8 bases are a match to TRBD1. Germline V gene sequence: CDR1 SGHAT, CDR2 FQNNGV. Germline trimming cut 5 bases from V and 2 bases from J; bases unmatched to any gene: 3. The CDR3 contains 14 residues. CDR3 loop: CASSQDRVTDTQYF. Written as DNA, the CDR3 is TGTGCCAGCAGCCAGGACAGGGTCACAGATACGCAGTATTTT.

The V gene is TRBV7-9, the J gene TRBJ2-2, with D maybe TRBD1 (6 bases). The germline V and J ends were trimmed by 2 bases and 3 bases, with 7 bases remaining between them. This CDR3 is 14 amino acids long. CDR1 is SEHNR, CDR2 FQNEAQ, per germline (reference sequence). The CDR3 spells CASSLSGDTGELFF. The CDR3 DNA sequence: TGTGCCAGCAGCTTATCAGGGGACACCGGGGAGCTGTTTTTT.

This chain connects TRBV30 to TRBJ2-1; the D gene is possibly TRBD2 (5 bases). The CDR3 contains 13 residues. The germline gives CDR1 GTSNPN, CDR2 SVGIG (reference sequence). Trimming removed 0 bases from V and 10 bases from J, with 13 bases in between. CDR3 coding DNA: TGTGCCTGGAGTGTAACGGACTCTGGGGAGCAGTTCTTC. This gives the protein CAWSVTDSGEQFF.

This chain links TRBV9 with TRBJ2-2; 11 bases map to TRBD2. Trimming cost V 3 bases and J 6 bases; bases outside gene matches: 16. The CDR3 sequence is 19 residues long. CDR1 and CDR2 (germline): SGDLS, YYNGEE. CDR3 nucleotides: TGTGCCAGCAGCGCGTTCGGGCCCCAGGGACTAGCGGTTCCCGGGGAGCTGTTTTTT. Translation: CASSAFGPQGLAVPGELFF.

The chain has TRBV5-1 and TRBJ2-2, with 8 bases matching TRBD1. CDR3 length: 16 residues. Germline V lookup: CDR1 SGHRS, CDR2 YFSETQ. V dropped 1 base and J dropped 2; count of bases not matched to a gene: 4. The CDR3 DNA is TGCGCCAGCAGCTTGAATTCAGGGGGCAACACCGGGGAGCTGTTTTTT. This translates into CASSLNSGGNTGELFF.

The chain couples TRBV4-2 to TRBJ2-1, with D possibly matching TRBD2 (5 bases). Trimming pared 3 bases from V and 5 bases from J, leaving 11 bases between. The CDR3 spans 14 residues. Germline values: CDR1 LGHNA, CDR2 YNFKEQ. The CDR3 region is CASSQPFGDNEQFF. CDR3 DNA sequence: TGTGCCAGCAGCCAGCCGTTCGGGGACAATGAGCAGTTCTTC.

The J gene is TRBJ2-5, the V gene TRBV6-1, with D perhaps matching TRBD1 (6 bases). The J call may be incorrect, as the DNA end agrees better with TRBJ2-7. This CDR3 spans 15 amino acids. In germline, CDR1 is MNHNS, CDR2 SASEGT. The CDR3 DNA is TGTGCCAGCACCCTACGAGGGACATGGGGCTACGAGCAGTACTTC. It yields the protein CASTLRGTWGYEQYF.

The chain carries TRBV5-1 and TRBJ2-5, with 9 bases that match TRBD2. Per germline, CDR1 SGHRS and CDR2 YFSETQ. J gave up 2 bases and V 7 bases, and 6 bases lay outside the gene matches. The CDR3 runs to 14 residues. CDR3 sequence reads: CASRLAAQQETQYF. The DNA of the CDR3 is TGCGCCAGCCGACTAGCGGCCCAACAAGAGACCCAGTACTTC.

CDR3 sequence reads: CASSLEGRRETQYF. CDR3 in DNA: TGCGCCAGCAGCTTGGAAGGGAGGAGAGAGACCCAGTACTTC. The chain has TRBV5-1 and TRBJ2-5; weak D call: TRBD2 (6 bases). V dropped 0 bases and J dropped 4 bases, with 10 bases sitting between them. Looked up from germline, CDR1 is SGHRS and CDR2 is YFSETQ. This CDR3 is 14 amino acids long.

The V gene is TRBV28, the J gene TRBJ2-7; TRBD2 might be the D (6 bases). The CDR3 covers 15 residues. Germline V gene data show CDR1 as MDHEN and CDR2 as SYDVKM. Trimming removed 3 bases from V and 3 bases from J, with 15 bases in between. The CDR3 is CASSFAGLLSYEQYF. CDR3 DNA sequence: TGTGCCAGCAGTTTTGCGGGACTTTTAAGCTACGAGCAGTACTTC.

The rearrangement joins TRBV2 to TRBJ2-3, with 7 bases fitting TRBD2. Losses at the gene ends were 5 bases for V and 2 bases for J; bases not matched to a gene: 16. CDR1 SNHLY and CDR2 FYNNEI come from the germline V gene. This CDR3 region has 18 residues. As DNA, the CDR3 is TGTGCCAGCAGTAAAAGGATGGACAATGGACTAGACACAGATACGCAGTATTTT. As protein: CASSKRMDNGLDTDTQYF.

The V and J genes are TRBV15 and TRBJ1-4; 9 nucleotides line up with TRBD1. Trimming took 0 bases from V and 7 from J; bases not matched to a gene: 6. The V gene's germline CDR1 is LNHNV and CDR2 YYDKDF (reference sequence). This CDR3 contains 16 residues. Written as DNA, the CDR3 is TGTGCCACCAGCAGAGATGGGGGACAGGGAAGTGAAAAACTGTTTTTT. Protein sequence: CATSRDGGQGSEKLFF.

The CDR3 is CASSYLQGNTEAFF. CDR3 DNA sequence: TGTGCCAGCAGTTACTTACAGGGGAACACTGAAGCTTTCTTT. The V gene is TRBV6-6, the J gene TRBJ1-1; D possibly corresponds to TRBD1 (6 bases). Germline V gives CDR1 MNHNY, CDR2 SVGAGI (reference sequence). The CDR3 sequence is 14 residues long. V lost 1 base, J lost 1 base, and 7 bases lay in between.

V is TRBV10-2 and J is TRBJ1-5; D is unresolved. Per the germline V gene, CDR1 is WSHSY and CDR2 is SAAADI. This CDR3 has 15 residues. V was clipped by 3 bases and J by 2 bases, with 11 bases between them. Here the CDR3 reads CASSDRGRGNQPQHF. CDR3 DNA sequence: TGCGCCAGCAGTGATCGGGGAAGGGGCAATCAGCCCCAGCATTTT.

The chain recombines TRBV2 with TRBJ2-1; weak D call: TRBD2 (5 bases). The CDR3 consists of 15 residues. Trimming cost V 3 bases and J 7 bases, with 16 bases left between them. The V gene's germline CDR1 is SNHLY and CDR2 FYNNEI. CDR3: CASSDFEGRWNEQFF. CDR3 coding DNA: TGTGCCAGCAGTGATTTTGAGGGCCGGTGGAATGAGCAGTTCTTC.

This rearrangement joins TRBV29-1 to TRBJ1-2; D perhaps matches TRBD1 (6 bases). Trimming shortened V by 5 bases and J by 2 bases, and 6 bases separated the two germline ends. Germline CDR1 SQVTM, CDR2 ANQGSEA. CDR3 size: 11 residues. CDR3 residues: CSVTGNYGYTF. CDR3 DNA: TGCAGCGTTACAGGGAACTATGGCTACACCTTC.

The chain combines TRBV6-4 with TRBJ2-5; D remains ambiguous. The last part of the DNA fits TRBJ2-7 better; the J call may be wrong. The length of the CDR3 is 13 residues. The V gene's germline CDR1 is MRHNA and CDR2 SNTAGT. The CDR3 is CASSEKETYEQYF. CDR3 bases: TGTGCCAGCAGTGAAAAGGAGACCTACGAGCAGTACTTC.

The V gene is TRBV29-1, the J gene TRBJ2-3, with D perhaps matching TRBD1 (5 bases). Trimming cost V 0 bases and J 3 bases, with 7 bases left between them. Germline V gene data show CDR1 as SQVTM and CDR2 as ANQGSEA. This CDR3 has 13 residues. The CDR3 DNA follows: TGCAGCGTTGAAGAGACAGCGACAGATACGCAGTATTTT. It yields the protein CSVEETATDTQYF.